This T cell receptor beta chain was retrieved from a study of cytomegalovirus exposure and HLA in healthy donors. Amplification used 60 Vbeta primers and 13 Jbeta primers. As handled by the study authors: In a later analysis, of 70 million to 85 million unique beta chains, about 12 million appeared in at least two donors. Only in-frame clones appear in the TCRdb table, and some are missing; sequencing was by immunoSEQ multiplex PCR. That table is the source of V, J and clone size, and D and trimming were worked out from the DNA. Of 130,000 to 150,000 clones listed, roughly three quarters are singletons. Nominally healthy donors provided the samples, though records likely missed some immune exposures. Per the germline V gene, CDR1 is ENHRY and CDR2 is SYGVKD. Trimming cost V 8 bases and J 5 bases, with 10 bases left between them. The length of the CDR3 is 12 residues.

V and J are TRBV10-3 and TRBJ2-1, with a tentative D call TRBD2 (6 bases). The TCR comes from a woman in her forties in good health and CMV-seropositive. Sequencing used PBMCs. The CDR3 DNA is TGTGCCATCGCCGGGAGCAACAATGAGCAGTTCTTC. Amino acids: CAIAGSNNEQFF.